This TCR beta chain was profiled in a study of CD8 T cells in Susac syndrome. Study summary: Treatment at blood withdrawal was none, corticosteroids, or intravenous immunoglobulin alone in Susac syndrome patients.

The germline V and J ends were trimmed by 3 bases and 1 base, with 13 bases remaining between them. The V gene's germline CDR1 is LNHDA and CDR2 SQIVND (reference sequence). This CDR3 is built from 16 residues. A quantity of about 0.5 to 1 ug RNA underwent reverse transcription using random hexamers. Multiplex immunoSEQ PCR targeted 54 Vbeta and 13 Jbeta TCR beta segments. One entry per CDR3 protein, called by TCRdb with MiXCR from the immunoSEQ multiplex PCR reads. The table includes under 300,000 distinct CDR3 sequences, 90% to 97% detected once. Patients with Susac syndrome fulfilled recently defined diagnostic criteria for definite or probable disease.

The specimen sequenced was CD4+ T cells from PBMCs. This clonotype originated in a human donor with Susac syndrome. The rearrangement uses TRBV19 and TRBJ2-1; no clear D. CDR3 bases: TGTGCCAGTAGTATCGAATCCAAGGGTTCCTACAATGAGCAGTTCTTC. It yields the protein CASSIESKGSYNEQFF.